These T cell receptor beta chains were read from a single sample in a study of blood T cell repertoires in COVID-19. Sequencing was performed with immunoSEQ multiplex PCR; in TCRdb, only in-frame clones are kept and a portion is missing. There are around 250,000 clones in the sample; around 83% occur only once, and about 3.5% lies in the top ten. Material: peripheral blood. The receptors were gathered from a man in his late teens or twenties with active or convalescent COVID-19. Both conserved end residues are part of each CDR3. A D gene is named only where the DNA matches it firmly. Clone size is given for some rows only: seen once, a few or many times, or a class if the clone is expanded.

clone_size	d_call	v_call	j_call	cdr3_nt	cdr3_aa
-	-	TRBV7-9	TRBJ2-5	TGTGCCAGCAGCCTAAGGGGTGGGGAGACCCAGTACTTC	CASSLRGGETQYF
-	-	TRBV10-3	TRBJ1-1	TGTGCCATCAACCGAGATGGGAGGGCTGAAGCTTTCTTT	CAINRDGRAEAFF
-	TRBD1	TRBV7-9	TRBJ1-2	TGTGCCAGCAGCTCCGACAGGGGAAATAACTATGGCTACACCTTC	CASSSDRGNNYGYTF
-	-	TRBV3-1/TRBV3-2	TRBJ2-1	TGTGCCAGCAGCCAAGACGGCAGCGACCAGTCCTACAATGAGCAGTTCTTC	CASSQDGSDQSYNEQFF
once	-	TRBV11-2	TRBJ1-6	TGTGCCAGCAGCTTAGGCGATTCACCCCTCCACTTT	CASSLGDSPLHF
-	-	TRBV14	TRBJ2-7	TGTGCCAGCAGCCAAGACTACAGGGTTTCATCCTACGAGCAGTACTTC	CASSQDYRVSSYEQYF
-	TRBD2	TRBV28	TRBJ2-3	TGTGCCAGCAGTTTATCTAGCGGGGGACCAGATACGCAGTATTTT	CASSLSSGGPDTQYF
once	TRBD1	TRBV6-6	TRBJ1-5	TGTGCCAGCAGTGCGCAGGGACAGGGGAATCAGCCCCAGCATTTT	CASSAQGQGNQPQHF
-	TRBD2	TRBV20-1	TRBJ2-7	TGCAGTGCTGCGGGGGGGCGTGAGCAGTACTTC	CSAAGGREQYF
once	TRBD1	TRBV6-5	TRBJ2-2	TGTGCCAGCAGGCGGACAGGGGGGAACACCGGGGAGCTGTTTTTT	CASRRTGGNTGELFF
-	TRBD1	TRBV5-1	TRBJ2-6	TGCGCCAGCAGCTCGGACAGGGCTGGGGCCAACGTCCTGACTTTC	CASSSDRAGANVLTF
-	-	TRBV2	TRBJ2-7	TGTGCCAGCGCCGCCCGGGGAGAATCCGAGCAGTACTTC	CASAARGESEQYF
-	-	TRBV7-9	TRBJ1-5	TGTGCCAGCAGCCGTAGTTATCAGCCCCAGCATTTT	CASSRSYQPQHF
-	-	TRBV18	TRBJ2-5	TGTGCCAGCTCATCGAGGACAGTCTTAGAGACCCAGTACTTC	CASSSRTVLETQYF
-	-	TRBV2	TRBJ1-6	TGTGCCAGCAGAAAAACACAGGGAGGGGTTAATTCACCCCTCCACTTT	CASRKTQGGVNSPLHF
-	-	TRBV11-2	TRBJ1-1	TGTGCCAGCAGCCCTAGCCAGAACACTGAAGCTTTCTTT	CASSPSQNTEAFF
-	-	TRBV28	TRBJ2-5	TGTGCCAGCAGTTTATCCCAGGGTACGGAGGAGACCCAGTACTTC	CASSLSQGTEETQYF
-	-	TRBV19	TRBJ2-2	TGTGCCAGTATCGGGACATACACCGGGGAGCTGTTTTTT	CASIGTYTGELFF
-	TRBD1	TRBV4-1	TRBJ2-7	TGCGCCAGCAGCCACCCGGGACAGGGAAGCCACGAGCAGTACTTC	CASSHPGQGSHEQYF
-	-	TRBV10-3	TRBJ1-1	TGTGCCATCCAAGGAGGTGGGGAGATGAACACTGAAGCTTTCTTT	CAIQGGGEMNTEAFF
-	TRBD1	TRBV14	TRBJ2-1	TGTGCCAGCAGTCACACGGACAGGGGTTTATGGCAGTTCTTC	CASSHTDRGLWQFF
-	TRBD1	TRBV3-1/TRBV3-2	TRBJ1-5	TGTGCCAGCAGCCCTGGGACAGTCAATCAGCCCCAGCATTTT	CASSPGTVNQPQHF
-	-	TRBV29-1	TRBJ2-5	TGCAGCGGGTCCAGGGAAGAGACCCAGTACTTC	CSGSREETQYF
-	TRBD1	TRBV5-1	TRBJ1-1	TGCGCCAGCAGCTTTCTGGGACAGGGGAACACTGAAGCTTTCTTT	CASSFLGQGNTEAFF
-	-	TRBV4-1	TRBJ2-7	TGCGCCAGCAGCCACCCACGGGAACTTAAGCAGTACTTC	CASSHPRELKQYF